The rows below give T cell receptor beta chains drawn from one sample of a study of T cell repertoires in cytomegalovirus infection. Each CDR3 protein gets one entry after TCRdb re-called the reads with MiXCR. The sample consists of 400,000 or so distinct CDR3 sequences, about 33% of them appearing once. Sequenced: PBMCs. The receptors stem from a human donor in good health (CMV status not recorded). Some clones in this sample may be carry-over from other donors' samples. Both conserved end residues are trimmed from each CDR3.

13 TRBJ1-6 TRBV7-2 ASSLDSGGDSPLH
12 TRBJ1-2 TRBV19 ASRSEGTTSGYT
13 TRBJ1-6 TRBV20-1 SATTASSYNSPLH
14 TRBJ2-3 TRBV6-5 ASSYTRPGGEDTQY
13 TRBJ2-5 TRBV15 ATSRDPGPQETQY
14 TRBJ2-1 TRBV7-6 ASSLAGGETYNEQF
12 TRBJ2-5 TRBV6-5 ASSYSEGPEIQY
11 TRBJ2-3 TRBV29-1 SVDPGVLDTQY
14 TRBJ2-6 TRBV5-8 ASSLWGVSGANVLT
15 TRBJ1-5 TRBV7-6 ASSPQPPGDSNQPQH
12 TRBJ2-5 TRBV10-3 AIRGEAGYETQY
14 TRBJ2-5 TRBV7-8 ASSLEKGQGEEPQY
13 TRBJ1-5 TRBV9 ASSVDTGAGQPQH
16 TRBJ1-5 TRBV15 ATSRGTRGGYSNQPQH
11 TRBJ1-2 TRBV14 ASSRPQGLGYT
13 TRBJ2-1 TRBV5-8 ASPGRAWWDNEQF
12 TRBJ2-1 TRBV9 ASSVAVQGGEQF
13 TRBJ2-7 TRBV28 ASSSPGQSSYEQY
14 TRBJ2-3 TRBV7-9 ASSLRTSGGADTQY
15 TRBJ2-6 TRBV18 ASSSQNNLSGANVLT
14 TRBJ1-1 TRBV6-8 ASRTGQHYPDTEAF
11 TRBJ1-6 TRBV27 ASSPGYNSPLH
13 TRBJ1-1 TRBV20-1 SARDGQGGGPEAF
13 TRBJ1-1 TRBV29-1 SAGQSLLMNTEAF
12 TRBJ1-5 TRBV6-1 ASNPGGGNQPQH
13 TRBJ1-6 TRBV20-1 SARTGEAYNSPLQ
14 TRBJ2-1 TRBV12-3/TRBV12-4 ASSPGTSGGAGEQF
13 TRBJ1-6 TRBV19 ASSRSTGGSSPLH
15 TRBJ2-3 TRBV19 ASSKDGHSGGTDTQY
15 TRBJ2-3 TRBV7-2 ASSAPGWRGPTDTQY
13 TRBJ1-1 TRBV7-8 ASSPPSGWNTEAF
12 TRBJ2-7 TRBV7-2 ASSTRQSSYEQY
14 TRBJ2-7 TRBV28 ASSGPGQGIPYEQY
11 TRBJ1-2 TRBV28 ASTEQRNYGYT
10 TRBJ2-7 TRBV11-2 ASSLDWDEQY
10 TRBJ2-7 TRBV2 ASRRVSDEQY
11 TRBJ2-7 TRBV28 ASSSDSAYEQY
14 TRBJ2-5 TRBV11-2 ASSPARGGLQETQY
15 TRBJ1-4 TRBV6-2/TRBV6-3 ASSDGARTLQFGNLF
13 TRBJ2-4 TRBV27 ASSSKDRDKNIQY
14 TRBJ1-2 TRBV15 ATSRGWDTKNYGYT
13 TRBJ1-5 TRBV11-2 ASSPQSGPNQPQH
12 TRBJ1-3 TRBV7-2 ASSLALGGNTIY